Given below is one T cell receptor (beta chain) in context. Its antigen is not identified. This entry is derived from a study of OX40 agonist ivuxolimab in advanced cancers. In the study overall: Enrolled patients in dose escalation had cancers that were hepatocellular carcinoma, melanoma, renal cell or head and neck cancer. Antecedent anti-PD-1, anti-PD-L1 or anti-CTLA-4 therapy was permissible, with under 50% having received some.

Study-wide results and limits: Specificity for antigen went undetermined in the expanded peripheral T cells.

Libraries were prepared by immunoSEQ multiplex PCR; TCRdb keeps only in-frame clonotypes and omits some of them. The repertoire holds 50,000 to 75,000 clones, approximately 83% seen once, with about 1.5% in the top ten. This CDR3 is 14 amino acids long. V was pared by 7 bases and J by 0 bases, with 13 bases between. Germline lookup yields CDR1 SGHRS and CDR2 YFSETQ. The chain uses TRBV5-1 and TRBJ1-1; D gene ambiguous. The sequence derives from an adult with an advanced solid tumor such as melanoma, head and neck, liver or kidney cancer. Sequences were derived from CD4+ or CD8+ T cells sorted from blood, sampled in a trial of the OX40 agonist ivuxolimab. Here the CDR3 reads CASRSAGMNTEAFF. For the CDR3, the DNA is TGCGCCAGCCGTTCGGCAGGCATGAACACTGAAGCTTTCTTT.